Presented here are 24 T cell receptor beta chains from one specimen sequenced in a study of cytomegalovirus exposure and HLA in healthy donors. 13 Jbeta primers and 60 Vbeta primers were used for the PCR. The repertoire was sequenced with immunoSEQ multiplex PCR; TCRdb's copy has only in-frame clones and lacks some. Found here are roughly 90,000 clones, roughly 78% of them singletons; the top ten hold 7.3%. The sample comprised PBMCs. These receptors all come from a man under 40 in good health and CMV-seronegative.

This chain links TRBV6-5 with TRBJ2-7; 8 nucleotides line up with TRBD1. Losses at the gene ends were 5 bases for V and 11 bases for J; bases not matched to a gene: 11. The CDR3 spans 13 residues. CDR1 is MNHEY and CDR2 is SVGAGI in the germline V gene. Written as DNA, the CDR3 is TGTGCCAGCAGTCCTACCGGACAGGGAGAGGAGTACTTC. As protein: CASSPTGQGEEYF.

The gene calls are TRBV6-1 and TRBJ2-7, with D tentatively TRBD2 (6 bases). Deletions cut 3 bases from V and 7 bases from J, with 22 bases between. CDR1 is MNHNS, CDR2 SASEGT, per germline. This CDR3 contains 16 residues. The DNA for the CDR3 is TGTGCCAGCAGTGACCAGGGACTGTCGTGGGTGGAAGAGCAGTACTTC. Translating gives CASSDQGLSWVEEQYF.

The chain links TRBV5-1 to TRBJ2-1; 15 positions agree with TRBD2. Germline CDR1 and CDR2: SGHRS and YFSETQ. The V segment lost 4 bases and the J segment 6 bases; nucleotides outside the gene matches: 11. The CDR3 runs to 18 residues. The CDR3 nucleotides read TGCGCCAGCAGCCACAGGACTAGCGGGGGGGCCGAGTCCAATGAGCAGTTCTTC. Translating it yields CASSHRTSGGAESNEQFF.

The CDR3 sequence: CASSYRGFDSPLHF. CDR3 nucleotides: TGTGCCAGCAGTTACCGGGGGTTCGATTCACCCCTCCACTTT. The chain uses TRBV6-6 and TRBJ1-6; weak D call: TRBD1 (5 bases). The germline V gene has CDR1 MNHNY and CDR2 SVGAGI (reference sequence). V lost 2 bases and J lost 8, with 10 bases in between. This CDR3 region has 14 residues.

This clone was picked up a small number of times. The chain links TRBV7-2 to TRBJ1-6; D may be TRBD1 (6 bases). Germline CDR1 SGHTA, CDR2 FQGNSA. The CDR3 length is 13 residues. Deletions cut 3 bases from V and 17 bases from J, with 17 bases between. This CDR3 reads CASSFEDRCVFHF. The CDR3 DNA reads TGTGCCAGCAGCTTCGAGGACAGATGTGTCTTCCACTTT.

V and J are TRBV9 and TRBJ2-5; possible D gene TRBD2, 5 bases. The CDR3 is 15 amino acids. Germline assignment: CDR1 SGDLS and CDR2 YYNGEE. Between the trimmed V and J ends, which lost 3 bases and 3 bases, there was a span of 15 bases. DNA for the CDR3: TGTGCCAGCAGCGACCACCAAGTGGAGGAAGAGACCCAGTACTTC. Translation: CASSDHQVEEETQYF.

DNA of the CDR3: TGTGCCAGCAGCTTGTGGACAGCCTACGAGCAGTACTTC. Protein: CASSLWTAYEQYF. The rearrangement uses TRBV5-6 and TRBJ2-7; maybe TRBD1 (6 bases). Trimming took off 1 base at V and 2 bases at J, with 7 bases between the two ends. CDR1 is SGHDT and CDR2 is YYEEEE in the germline V gene. The CDR3 spans 13 residues.

V is TRBV4-3 and J is TRBJ1-6, with unresolved D. There are 18 residues in the CDR3. Germline CDR1 reads LGHNA; CDR2 reads YSLEER. V was pared by 0 bases and J by 0 bases, with 12 bases between. This CDR3 is CASSQDPTVSSYNSPLHF. The CDR3 DNA is TGCGCCAGCAGCCAAGATCCCACAGTAAGCTCCTATAATTCACCCCTCCACTTT.

In nucleotides, the CDR3 is TGCGCCAGCAGCCAAGATCCCCAGGGGGACCAAGAGACCCAGTACTTC. Translating gives CASSQDPQGDQETQYF. The chain links TRBV4-1 to TRBJ2-5, with 7 nucleotides matching TRBD1. The CDR3 has 16 residues. The germline CDR1 and CDR2 sequences are MGHRA and YSYEKL. The ends lost 0 bases at V and 0 bases at J; junction bases unmatched: 4.

This chain links TRBV4-2 with TRBJ2-2, with 7 positions matching TRBD2. Germline V gene data show CDR1 as LGHNA and CDR2 as YNFKEQ. The V segment lost 1 base and the J segment 2 bases; nucleotides outside the gene matches: 7. The CDR3 loop spans 17 amino acids. CDR3 nucleotides: TGTGCCAGCAGCCAAGCCCGACTAGCCGATAACACCGGGGAGCTGTTTTTT. Protein sequence: CASSQARLADNTGELFF.

The V call is TRBV18, the J call TRBJ2-2; the match to TRBD1 covers 10 bases. CDR1 is KGHSH and CDR2 is LQKENI in the germline V gene. Unmatched junction bases numbered 8, after V lost 3 bases and J lost 4 bases. The CDR3 is 17 amino acids. The CDR3 protein is CASSPLTGTGVTGELFF. CDR3 in DNA: TGTGCCAGCTCACCGCTTACTGGGACAGGGGTCACCGGGGAGCTGTTTTTT. Complete variable domain (other parts from reference TRBV18 and TRBJ2-2): NAGVMQNPRHLVRRRGQEARLRCSPMKGHSHVYWYRQLPEEGLKFMVYLQKENIIDESGMPKERFSAEFPKEGPSILRIQQVVRGDSAAYFCASSPLTGTGVTGELFFGEGSRLTVL.

The J gene is TRBJ1-1, the V gene TRBV5-6, with TRBD1 matching 7 bases. The J segment lost 4 bases and the V segment lost 0 bases, leaving 3 bases of the junction unmatched. The germline gives CDR1 SGHDT, CDR2 YYEEEE. The CDR3 covers 14 residues. The CDR3 nucleotides read TGTGCCAGCAGCTTGGATTACAGGGGCACTGAAGCTTTCTTT. Its protein product is CASSLDYRGTEAFF. The variable domain in full, with the rest retrieved from reference TRBV5-6 and TRBJ1-1, is DAGVTQSPTHLIKTRGQQVTLRCSPKSGHDTVSWYQQALGQGPQFIFQYYEEEERQRGNFPDRFSGHQFPNYSSELNVNALLLGDSALYLCASSLDYRGTEAFFGQGTRLTVV.

The chain employs TRBV19 and TRBJ1-6; 9 bases are a match to TRBD1. This CDR3 spans 13 amino acids. Unmatched junction bases numbered 3, after V lost 7 bases and J lost 8 bases. Germline-derived CDR1 and CDR2 are LNHDA and SQIVND (reference sequence). CDR3 in amino acids: CASTRTGDSPLHF. For the CDR3, the DNA is TGTGCCAGTACCCGGACAGGGGATTCACCCCTCCACTTT.

The sample holds one count of this clone. The chain combines TRBV11-2 with TRBJ1-1; perhaps TRBD1 as D (5 bases). V shed 10 bases and J shed 5 bases, with 14 bases lying between them. This CDR3 contains 12 residues. Per germline, CDR1 SGHAT and CDR2 FQNNGV. The CDR3 coding sequence is TGTGCCATCCTACGGGGGGGGACTGAAGCTTTCTTT. It encodes CAILRGGTEAFF.

This clone was recorded a few times. For the CDR3, the DNA is TGTGCCAGTAGTCCCCACCCCCCACTAGCGGGGGGCGGGGAGACCCAGTACTTC. Translated, it gives CASSPHPPLAGGGETQYF. V is TRBV19 and J is TRBJ2-5; 12 bases map to TRBD2. Unmatched junction bases numbered 15, after V lost 5 bases and J lost 5 bases. The V gene's germline CDR1 is LNHDA and CDR2 SQIVND (reference sequence). The CDR3 runs 18 residues.

This clone was recorded a few times. The chain has TRBV11-3 and TRBJ2-7; 9 bases map to TRBD1. CDR3 size: 13 residues. CDR1 SGHNT and CDR2 YENEEA come from the germline V gene. V shed 5 bases and J 7 bases; nucleotides not matched to a gene: 6. The CDR3 here is CASSRDRAREQYF. In DNA, the CDR3 is TGTGCCAGCAGCCGGGACAGGGCGAGGGAGCAGTACTTC.

The V gene is TRBV6-5, the J gene TRBJ2-1; no clear D gene. Germline CDR1 and CDR2: MNHEY and SVGAGI. V was cut by 6 bases and J by 0 bases, with 12 bases left in between. The CDR3 has 15 amino acids. The CDR3 nucleotides read TGTGCCAGCAGCAACCAGGAAAGCTCCTACAATGAGCAGTTCTTC. As protein: CASSNQESSYNEQFF.

The chain combines TRBV5-1 with TRBJ2-3; 9 positions agree with TRBD2. Germline V lookup: CDR1 SGHRS, CDR2 YFSETQ. This CDR3 contains 15 residues. J lost 4 bases, V lost 0 bases, and 3 bases had no gene match. Written as DNA, the CDR3 is TGCGCCAGCAGCTTGGAGGCTAGCGGGGCAGATACGCAGTATTTT. It is translated as CASSLEASGADTQYF. Full variable domain (outside the CDR3, taken from reference TRBV5-1 and TRBJ2-3): KAGVTQTPRYLIKTRGQQVTLSCSPISGHRSVSWYQQTPGQGLQFLFEYFSETQRNKGNFPGRFSGRQFSNSRSEMNVSTLELGDSALYLCASSLEASGADTQYFGPGTRLTVL.

The V gene is TRBV11-3, the J gene TRBJ2-7; 11 positions agree with TRBD1. Germline V gene sequence: CDR1 SGHNT, CDR2 YENEEA. Losses at the gene ends were 3 bases for V and 5 bases for J; bases not matched to a gene: 6. The CDR3 is 15 residues long. The CDR3, as DNA: TGTGCCAGCAGCTTCCCCGGACAGGGGGCAAACGAGCAGTACTTC. It encodes CASSFPGQGANEQYF.

V and J are TRBV27 and TRBJ1-6, with unresolved D. The CDR3 is 17 amino acids. Germline lookup yields CDR1 MNHEY and CDR2 SMNVEV (reference sequence). The ends were cut back, 6 bases at V and 6 bases at J, with 21 bases in the middle. The CDR3 sequence: CASSPTIGGFPNSPLHF. The DNA of the CDR3 is TGTGCCAGCAGCCCTACGATAGGCGGATTCCCTAATTCACCCCTCCACTTT.

In its sample, this clone was seen a few times. The same CDR3 is also encoded by other DNA sequences in this sample. For the CDR3, the DNA is TGTGCCAGCCAGGTAGGGGCCTACGAGCAGTACTTC. Amino acid sequence: CASQVGAYEQYF. This chain uses TRBV25-1 with TRBJ2-7, with D tentatively TRBD1 (5 bases). V was clipped by 8 bases and J by 2 bases, with 10 bases between them. The CDR3 length is 12 residues. The germline V gene has CDR1 MGHDK and CDR2 SYGVNS.

V is TRBV5-6 and J is TRBJ1-2; TRBD1 matches at 10 bases. CDR3 length: 17 residues. The germline CDR1 and CDR2 sequences are SGHDT and YYEEEE. V was pared by 2 bases and J by 7 bases, with 14 bases of the junction left unmatched. The CDR3 is CASSFPRQGAFRGGYTF. CDR3 sequence (DNA): TGTGCCAGCAGCTTCCCAAGACAGGGGGCGTTTAGGGGTGGCTACACCTTC.

The V call is TRBV19, the J call TRBJ1-1; D is unresolved. In germline, CDR1 is LNHDA, CDR2 SQIVND (reference sequence). V lost 1 base and J lost 4, with 13 bases in between. CDR3 length: 15 residues. The CDR3 protein is CASSIVGSMVTEAFF. The DNA for the CDR3 is TGTGCCAGTAGTATAGTTGGCAGTATGGTCACTGAAGCTTTCTTT.

This rearrangement joins TRBV5-1 to TRBJ2-2; 14 positions match TRBD2. CDR3 size: 15 residues. Germline loops: CDR1 SGHRS, CDR2 YFSETQ. With V trimmed by 4 bases and J by 7 bases, 3 bases remained unmatched. In nucleotides, the CDR3 is TGCGCCAGCAGCCCGGGACTAGCGGGGGTCGGGGAGCTGTTTTTT. Amino acids: CASSPGLAGVGELFF.